What follows is one T cell receptor beta chain and its context. This sample is part of a study of blood T cell repertoires in COVID-19. Sequencing used immunoSEQ multiplex PCR; TCRdb keeps in-frame clones, though not all of them. The table lists around 220,000 clones, more than 75% of them singletons, with under 2% in the top ten. Germline-derived CDR1 and CDR2 are MNHEY and SVGAGI. CDR3 size: 15 residues. After removal of 5 bases from V and 0 bases from J, the junction contained 4 bases not matched to a gene. Sequenced input: peripheral blood. The chain combines TRBV6-5 with TRBJ1-5; 7 bases line up with TRBD1. This clonotype was obtained from a man aged 40-49 years with active or convalescent COVID-19. Written as DNA, the CDR3 is TGTGCCAGCAGTCGGAACAGGGGTAGCAATCAGCCCCAGCATTTT. Its translation is CASSRNRGSNQPQHF.